This T cell receptor (beta chain) emerged from a study of CD8+CD57+ T cells in acquired aplastic anemia. At the level of the study: Sorted CD4+ and CD8+ cell DNA averaged about 3.5 ug. Sequencing produced an average of roughly 10 million reads per healthy donor for CD4+ cells. Points from the study as a whole: Controls and patients did not differ significantly in CD8+ Simpson's diversity. Patients and controls turned out to have 25 to 30 CD8+ CDR3 sequences in common.

Profiling of TCR beta VDJ combinations and CDR3 sequences used genomic DNA as template. TCRdb processed the reads anew with MiXCR; each CDR3 protein has one entry. In the table there are hundreds of thousands of distinct CDR3 sequences, 65% to 80% of which are singletons. Details on this clonotype: What it recognizes is unknown.

The V end lost 3 bases, the J end lost 2 bases, and 21 bases lay between the germline ends. CDR3 length: 18 amino acids. Per the germline V gene, CDR1 is SNHLY and CDR2 is FYNNEI. The sequenced material came from sorted CD4+, CD8+, or CD8+CD57+ T cells (not recorded which) from PBMCs. The V and J genes are TRBV2 and TRBJ2-3; D is possibly TRBD2 (7 bases). The TCR comes from a human donor in good health, serving as a control. This CDR3 is CASSDPGGWTEVTDTQYF. CDR3 bases: TGTGCCAGCAGTGACCCCGGGGGGTGGACAGAGGTCACAGATACGCAGTATTTT.